The 17 T cell receptor beta chains presented below share a single source sample, sequenced in a study of CD8+ T cells in alopecia areata. Treatment specified: oral pan-JAK inhibitor, 5-10 mg twice daily. cDNA serving as the sequencing template came from extracted, reverse transcribed RNA. TCRdb keeps only in-frame clones here, not all; method: immunoSEQ multiplex PCR. The sample lists more than 140,000 clones; roughly nine tenths were seen once. The input for sequencing was CD8+ T cells sorted from blood, taken at week 4, from a patient treated with tofacitinib. These TCRs come from a human donor with alopecia areata.

The V gene is TRBV6-5, the J gene TRBJ2-7; 12 nucleotides line up with TRBD2. CDR3 length: 15 amino acids. Losses at the gene ends were 5 bases for V and 2 bases for J; bases not matched to a gene: 4. The germline gives CDR1 MNHEY, CDR2 SVGAGI. CDR3 in amino acids: CASSQGLAGTYEQYF. The CDR3 DNA reads TGTGCCAGCAGTCAAGGACTAGCGGGGACCTACGAGCAGTACTTC.

Written as DNA, the CDR3 is TGCAGCGCCCCCCGGCCCACCGGGGAGCTGTTTTTT. It specifies CSAPRPTGELFF. The J gene is TRBJ2-2, the V gene TRBV29-1; no firm D call. Germline CDR1 SQVTM, CDR2 ANQGSEA. The CDR3 has 12 amino acids. The germline V and J ends were trimmed by 7 bases and 4 bases, with 10 bases remaining between them.

J is TRBJ2-7 and V is TRBV19; a weak D match, TRBD1 (6 bases). Germline V gives CDR1 LNHDA, CDR2 SQIVND (reference sequence). CDR3 length: 13 amino acids. Trimming removed 1 base from V and 2 bases from J, with 6 bases in between. This chain's CDR3 is CASSIGTAYEQYF. Written as DNA, the CDR3 is TGTGCCAGTAGTATAGGGACAGCCTACGAGCAGTACTTC.

This clone was detected only once. The rearrangement links TRBV13 to TRBJ2-7; TRBD2 agrees at 12 bases. The J segment lost 3 bases and the V segment lost 4 bases, leaving 7 bases of the junction unmatched. CDR3 size: 16 residues. Germline CDR1 is PRHDT and CDR2 is FYEKMQ (reference sequence). CDR3 sequence (DNA): TGTGCCAGCAGCTGGGGGCTAGCGGGAGGGGACTACGAGCAGTACTTC. Amino acid sequence: CASSWGLAGGDYEQYF.

The chain uses TRBV9 and TRBJ2-5, with a possible D match to TRBD1 (7 bases). CDR3 length: 14 residues. With 7 bases removed from V and 3 bases from J, the gap between germline ends came to 16 bases. The germline gives CDR1 SGDLS, CDR2 YYNGEE. The CDR3 DNA reads as TGTGCCAGCTTGCGGGACAGAAGGAAAGAGACCCAGTACTTC. Amino acids: CASLRDRRKETQYF.

The J gene is TRBJ2-2, the V gene TRBV29-1, with 7 bases lining up with TRBD1. CDR1 SQVTM and CDR2 ANQGSEA come from the germline V gene. The CDR3 runs to 14 residues. The V gene end was trimmed by 2 bases and the J gene end by 4 bases; junction bases not matched to a gene: 4. In DNA, the CDR3 is TGCAGCGTTGAAAGGGGGCATAGCACCGGGGAGCTGTTTTTT. It codes for CSVERGHSTGELFF.

The chain uses TRBV7-9 and TRBJ2-5, with TRBD2 matching 7 bases. Looked up from germline, CDR1 is SEHNR and CDR2 is FQNEAQ (reference sequence). The V gene end was trimmed by 9 bases and the J gene end by 5 bases; junction bases not matched to a gene: 6. This CDR3 region has 12 residues. CDR3 coding DNA: TGTGCCAGTTGCTGGGAGGGGGAGACCCAGTACTTC. Protein product: CASCWEGETQYF.

Comment on this clone: Other DNA sequences within the sample encode an identical CDR3. The V call is TRBV29-1, the J call TRBJ2-3; D is ambiguous. V was shortened by 5 bases and J by 1 base, with 4 bases between the two germline ends. Germline values: CDR1 SQVTM, CDR2 ANQGSEA. The CDR3 spans 11 residues. CDR3 DNA sequence: TGCAGCGTTCCTCGCACAGATACGCAGTATTTT. The encoded protein is CSVPRTDTQYF.

V is TRBV7-9 and J is TRBJ2-7, with TRBD2 as a possible D gene (5 bases). V lost 1 base, J lost 5 bases, and 12 bases lay in between. Germline CDR1 is SEHNR and CDR2 is FQNEAQ (reference sequence). This CDR3 is built from 14 residues. The CDR3 reads CASSLGGNPNEQYF. CDR3 DNA sequence: TGTGCCAGCAGCTTAGGAGGGAATCCGAACGAGCAGTACTTC.

As to this clone: Other DNA sequences in this sample translate to the same CDR3. V is TRBV29-1 and J is TRBJ2-7; TRBD2 might be the D (6 bases). V lost 2 bases and J 2 bases, leaving 10 bases between the germline ends. This CDR3 region has 13 residues. Germline CDR1 and CDR2: SQVTM and ANQGSEA. The DNA for the CDR3 is TGCAGCGTTGAACGGGACTCCCCCTACGAGCAGTACTTC. It yields the protein CSVERDSPYEQYF.

The V and J genes are TRBV21-1 and TRBJ2-4; TRBD1 is the table's D call, not checked against the DNA. TRBV21-1 is given as a pseudogene. The CDR3 is 14 residues long. Here the CDR3 DNA reads TGTGCCAGCAGCAATTTCGACAGGAAAAACATTCAGTACTTC. Residues: CASSNFDRKNIQYF.

The rearrangement uses TRBV14 and TRBJ1-1; possibly TRBD1 for D (5 bases). CDR1 and CDR2 from the germline V gene are SGHDN and FVKESK. The CDR3 covers 16 residues. Between the trimmed V and J ends, which lost 1 base and 5 bases, there was a span of 17 bases. The CDR3 DNA is TGTGCCAGCAGCCAAGGAGTCTTGGGGCGCGGGACTGAAGCTTTCTTT. It encodes CASSQGVLGRGTEAFF.

In its sample, this clone was seen once. The chain links TRBV29-1 to TRBJ1-1; D is ambiguous. The CDR3 is 13 amino acids. V dropped 3 bases and J dropped 3 bases, with 11 bases sitting between them. Germline CDR1 SQVTM, CDR2 ANQGSEA. The CDR3 sequence is CSVEEAGYTEAFF. In DNA, the CDR3 is TGCAGCGTTGAGGAGGCTGGGTACACTGAAGCTTTCTTT.

This sequence joins TRBV9 and TRBJ2-1; D tentatively reads TRBD1 or TRBD2 (5 bases each). Germline CDR1 and CDR2: SGDLS and YYNGEE. The length of the CDR3 is 14 residues. Trimming shortened V by 3 bases and J by 3 bases, and 10 bases separated the two germline ends. CDR3 coding DNA: TGTGCCAGCAGCGGAGGGGTTGGCTACAATGAGCAGTTCTTC. Protein sequence: CASSGGVGYNEQFF. Variable domain in full (rest from reference TRBV9 and TRBJ2-1): DSGVTQTPKHLITATGQRVTLRCSPRSGDLSVYWYQQSLDQGLQFLIQYYNGEERAKGNILERFSAQQFPDLHSELNLSSLELGDSALYFCASSGGVGYNEQFFGPGTRLTVL.

The chain carries TRBV27 and TRBJ2-7; TRBD1 matches 7 bases. CDR3 length: 14 residues. With 5 bases clipped from V and 6 bases from J, the junction kept 10 bases outside the gene matches. Germline-derived CDR1 and CDR2 are MNHEY and SMNVEV (reference sequence). CDR3 residues: CASSPSTGFREQYF. The CDR3 coding sequence is TGTGCCAGCAGTCCTTCGACAGGGTTTCGCGAGCAGTACTTC.

This clone was seen a few times. The same CDR3 can be traced to other DNA sequences in this sample. The chain couples TRBV25-1 to TRBJ2-3; D is unclear. Germline loops: CDR1 MGHDK, CDR2 SYGVNS. Trimming took off 2 bases at V and 6 bases at J, with 3 bases between the two ends. The CDR3 is made up of 11 amino acids. The CDR3 bases are TGTGCCAGCAGTGAAACCGATACGCAGTATTTT. Translated: CASSETDTQYF.

About this clone itself: A read error may account for a junction end that differs from germline. The chain joins TRBV7-7 to TRBJ2-5, with TRBD1 matching over 9 bases. In germline, CDR1 is SSHAT, CDR2 FNYEAQ (reference sequence). The CDR3 length is 15 residues. The CDR3 nucleotides read TGTGCTAGCAGCTTAGGGACAGGGAGTATGGAGACCCAGTACTTC. Its translation: CASSLGTGSMETQYF.